What follows are 16 T cell receptor beta chains derived from one specimen sequenced in a study of cytotoxic CD8 clonotypes in ibrutinib-treated CLL. The data were produced by immunoSEQ multiplex PCR, yet TCRdb's version contains in-frame clones alone and is incomplete. The sample includes some 200,000 clones, just over 70% of them seen just once. The specimen was PBMCs, collected after 12 months of ibrutinib treatment. These receptors came from a human donor with chronic lymphocytic leukemia.

This clone was recorded at least ten times. This chain links TRBV19 with TRBJ1-5; D ambiguous. The germline V and J ends were trimmed by 0 bases and 6 bases, with 21 bases remaining between them. CDR3 length: 18 residues. CDR1 LNHDA and CDR2 SQIVND come from the germline V gene (reference sequence). The CDR3 here is CASSIDRAGSSNSQPQHF. The CDR3 DNA follows: TGTGCCAGTAGTATAGATCGAGCGGGGAGTAGTAATTCTCAGCCCCAGCATTTT.

The V gene is TRBV4-2, the J gene TRBJ2-7; D perhaps matches TRBD1 (5 bases). Germline V gives CDR1 LGHNA, CDR2 YNFKEQ. V gave up 6 bases and J gave up 0 bases, with 12 bases separating them. CDR3 size: 14 residues. CDR3 bases: TGTGCCAGCAGTTGGGGCGGAAACTCCTACGAGCAGTACTTC. Amino acid sequence: CASSWGGNSYEQYF.

The V and J genes are TRBV23-1 and TRBJ2-6, with 8 bases that match TRBD1. TRBV23-1 has ORF status, its function being uncertain. V was pared by 1 base and J by 0 bases, with 2 bases of the junction left unmatched. The CDR3 totals 17 residues. The CDR3 DNA reads TGCGCCAGCAGTCAATTTGACAGGGGCTCTGGGGCCAACGTCCTGACTTTC. This encodes CASSQFDRGSGANVLTF.

The chain uses TRBV7-8 and TRBJ1-2, with TRBD1 as a possible D gene (6 bases). This CDR3 is 16 amino acids long. The germline V gene has CDR1 SGHVS and CDR2 FQNEAQ. Deletions cut 5 bases from V and 8 bases from J, with 24 bases between. This CDR3 reads CASSPAPPGAPTGYTF. As DNA, the CDR3 is TGTGCCAGCAGCCCCGCCCCCCCGGGGGCCCCAACAGGCTACACCTTC.

In DNA, the CDR3 is TGCGCCAGCAGCTCGGGACAGTCTTGGGACACCATATATTTT. Its protein product is CASSSGQSWDTIYF. The V and J genes are TRBV5-1 and TRBJ1-3, with TRBD1 identical over 7 bases. This CDR3 contains 14 residues. The V gene end was trimmed by 3 bases and the J gene end by 8 bases; junction bases not matched to a gene: 8. Germline V gene data show CDR1 as SGHRS and CDR2 as YFSETQ.

This clone was detected only a few times. This chain uses TRBV19 with TRBJ2-4; the match to TRBD2 covers 9 bases. Germline CDR1 and CDR2: LNHDA and SQIVND (reference sequence). The CDR3 length is 17 residues. J gave up 3 bases and V 7 bases, and 13 bases lay outside the gene matches. The CDR3 DNA sequence: TGTGCCAGTAAATCCAGGGCGGGAGGGCAGAGCAAAAACATTCAGTACTTC. This codes for CASKSRAGGQSKNIQYF. Variable domain in full (rest from reference TRBV19 and TRBJ2-4): DGGITQSPKYLFRKEGQNVTLSCEQNLNHDAMYWYRQDPGQGLRLIYYSQIVNDFQKGDIAEGYSVSREKKESFPLTVTSAQKNPTAFYLCASKSRAGGQSKNIQYFGAGTRLSVL.

The genes are TRBV29-1 and TRBJ2-3, with 10 bases that match TRBD1. Germline CDR1 reads SQVTM; CDR2 reads ANQGSEA. The CDR3 is made up of 14 amino acids. After removal of 3 bases from V and 4 bases from J, the junction contained 4 bases not matched to a gene. The DNA of the CDR3 is TGCAGCGTTGAGGGACAGGGGATGCCAGATACGCAGTATTTT. Its translation: CSVEGQGMPDTQYF.

Of note for this clone: Other DNA sequences of this sample code for an identical CDR3. V usage is TRBV30 and J usage is TRBJ1-2; D unresolved. Trimming took off 0 bases at V and 8 bases at J, with 10 bases between the two ends. Germline V gene data show CDR1 as GTSNPN and CDR2 as SVGIG (reference sequence). CDR3 length: 12 residues. DNA of the CDR3: TGTGCCTGGAGTGTACAAGGTTACGGCTACACCTTC. This sequence encodes CAWSVQGYGYTF.

This clone was observed a handful of times. The chain carries TRBV7-3 and TRBJ1-1, with unresolved D. The CDR3 has 13 amino acids. V was shortened by 3 bases and J by 8 bases, with 13 bases between the two germline ends. Germline-derived CDR1 and CDR2 are SGHTA and FQGTGA. In DNA, the CDR3 is TGTGCCAGCAGCTTTGGGCAGGATCACGAAGCTTTCTTT. Its translation: CASSFGQDHEAFF. Supplemented by reference TRBV7-3 and TRBJ1-1, the full variable domain reads GAGVSQTPSNKVTEKGKYVELRCDPISGHTALYWYRQSLGQGPEFLIYFQGTGAADDSGLPNDRFFAVRPEGSVSTLKIQRTERGDSAVYLCASSFGQDHEAFFGQGTRLTVV.

The genes are TRBV18 and TRBJ2-2, with D possibly being TRBD1 (6 bases). Deletions cut 2 bases from V and 1 base from J, with 8 bases between. This CDR3 is built from 15 residues. Germline V gives CDR1 KGHSH, CDR2 LQKENI. The CDR3 DNA follows: TGTGCCAGCTCACCAGGGGGACAGAACACCGGGGAGCTGTTTTTT. Translation gives CASSPGGQNTGELFF.

The chain is built from TRBV2 and TRBJ1-2; TRBD1 matches 7 bases. Unmatched junction bases numbered 7, after V lost 4 bases and J lost 5 bases. The germline V gene encodes CDR1 SNHLY and CDR2 FYNNEI. This CDR3 contains 14 residues. CDR3 DNA sequence: TGTGCCAGCAGTGGAGAGGGGGCGGGGTATGGCTACACCTTC. Translated, it gives CASSGEGAGYGYTF.

The rearrangement uses TRBV11-1 and TRBJ2-3; the D call may be TRBD1 or TRBD2 (6 bases each). Germline CDR1 is SGHAT and CDR2 is FQDESV (reference sequence). CDR3 size: 15 residues. The V end was cut by 5 bases, the J end by 3 bases, with 15 bases between. The CDR3: CASSPGGGLTDTQYF. The CDR3 region has the DNA TGTGCCAGCAGCCCAGGTGGGGGGCTAACAGATACGCAGTATTTT.

The sample holds one count of this clone. The DNA of the CDR3 is TGTGCCACGATCTGGGGGGACACTGAAGCTTTCTTT. It yields the protein CATIWGDTEAFF. The rearrangement joins TRBV28 to TRBJ1-1, with D tentatively TRBD1 (5 bases). V was pared by 10 bases and J by 3 bases, with 12 bases between. Germline loops: CDR1 MDHEN, CDR2 SYDVKM. The CDR3 has 12 residues. The full variable domain, with the rest looked up from reference TRBV28 and TRBJ1-1, is DVKVTQSSRYLVKRTGEKVFLECVQDMDHENMFWYRQDPGLGLRLIYFSYDVKMKEKGDIPEGYSVSREKKERFSLILESASTNQTSMYLCATIWGDTEAFFGQGTRLTVV.

This clone was recorded a few times. The rearrangement uses TRBV9 and TRBJ2-3, with D tentatively TRBD2 (6 bases). CDR1 is SGDLS, CDR2 YYNGEE, per germline. The CDR3 length is 16 residues. V lost 4 bases and J lost 3, with 18 bases in between. The CDR3 spells CASSPRPTGATDTQYF. CDR3 in DNA: TGTGCCAGCAGCCCTAGGCCGACGGGAGCAACAGATACGCAGTATTTT.

The V call is TRBV27, the J call TRBJ1-2; the match to TRBD1 covers 10 bases. CDR1 is MNHEY and CDR2 is SMNVEV in the germline V gene (reference sequence). V dropped 6 bases and J dropped 4; count of bases not matched to a gene: 8. The CDR3 consists of 15 residues. CDR3 amino acids: CASRSSGQGPYGYTF. The CDR3 DNA is TGTGCCAGCAGATCGTCGGGACAGGGGCCCTATGGCTACACCTTC.

The chain recombines TRBV6-6 with TRBJ2-2, with D maybe TRBD2 (6 bases). The CDR3 runs 14 residues. Germline CDR1 is MNHNY and CDR2 is SVGAGI (reference sequence). Trimming took off 6 bases at V and 3 bases at J, with 11 bases between the two ends. In DNA form, the CDR3 reads TGTGCCAGCAGCGACGGAGGGTACACCGGGGAGCTGTTTTTT. This translates into CASSDGGYTGELFF.